This T cell receptor beta chain originates from a study of cytomegalovirus exposure and HLA in healthy donors. About the research overall: Samples from HLA-typed donors yielded around 79 million unique TCRs in an early data release.

PCR was performed using 60 Vbeta and 13 Jbeta primers. Generated by immunoSEQ multiplex PCR, the TCRdb table keeps only in-frame clones and is missing some. The sample has 70,000 to 95,000 clones, around 82% seen once. For this clone: The antigen remains undetermined.

The CDR3 has 15 residues. The V end was cut by 0 bases, the J end by 2 bases, with 11 bases between. Germline V gene lookup returns CDR1 LGHNA and CDR2 YNFKEQ. Study-wide results and limits: One later analysis reportedly identified an Asian-associated ancestry cluster that showed fewer N-insertions than the roughly 700-donor mean. In a later analysis, HLA-C alleles had the fewest associated TCRs, DRB1 alleles the most.

This TCR was recovered from a man aged 18 to 30 in good health and CMV-seronegative. The rearrangement uses TRBV4-2 and TRBJ2-7; D is undetermined. The sequencing input was PBMCs. The CDR3 DNA sequence: TGTGCCAGCAGCCAAGAACCGGGTATGGCCTACGAGCAGTACTTC. The encoded protein is CASSQEPGMAYEQYF.